Given below is one T cell receptor beta chain in context. No antigen is known for it. These data originate in a study of cytomegalovirus exposure and HLA in healthy donors. Findings and limits, study-wide: Altogether, 150 to 200 TCR beta chains were recorded as cytomegalovirus-associated. 87-base-pair reads could not separate some V segments, including TRBV6-2 and TRBV6-3.

60 Vbeta and 13 Jbeta primers were used in PCR. Method: immunoSEQ multiplex PCR; TCRdb's copy keeps in-frame clones and lacks some. Of over 90,000 clones in the sample, approximately 87% are singletons; the top ten hold around 2.6%. Germline V CDR1 and CDR2: SGDLS, YYNGEE. There are 15 residues in the CDR3. V shed 3 bases and J 3 bases; nucleotides not matched to a gene: 6. Specimen: PBMCs. This chain uses TRBV9 with TRBJ1-1, with 9 bases matching TRBD1. This clonotype was sampled from a man aged 35-49 years in good health and CMV-seronegative. The CDR3 loop reads CASSAGTGRDTEAFF. The CDR3 DNA is TGTGCCAGCAGCGCCGGGACAGGGAGGGACACTGAAGCTTTCTTT.